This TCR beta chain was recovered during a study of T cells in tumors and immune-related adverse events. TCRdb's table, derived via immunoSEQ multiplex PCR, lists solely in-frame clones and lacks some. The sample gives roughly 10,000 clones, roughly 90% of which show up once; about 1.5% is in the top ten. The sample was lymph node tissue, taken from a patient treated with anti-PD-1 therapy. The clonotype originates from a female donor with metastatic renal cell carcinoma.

The CDR3 DNA follows: TGTGCCAGCAGCGTAGATGGACGGGAAGTTAATGAGCAGTTCTTC. Translation: CASSVDGREVNEQFF. The V gene is TRBV9, the J gene TRBJ2-1; TRBD2 might be the D (5 bases). The V end was cut by 0 bases, the J end by 7 bases, with 14 bases between. CDR1 is SGDLS, CDR2 YYNGEE, per germline. This CDR3 contains 15 residues. The complete variable domain, with remaining parts taken from reference TRBV9 and TRBJ2-1, reads DSGVTQTPKHLITATGQRVTLRCSPRSGDLSVYWYQQSLDQGLQFLIQYYNGEERAKGNILERFSAQQFPDLHSELNLSSLELGDSALYFCASSVDGREVNEQFFGPGTRLTVL.